These 8 T cell receptor beta chains came from one sample sequenced in a study of monozygotic twins with inflammatory bowel disease. TCRdb reanalyzed the 5' RACE reads and collapses them to one entry per CDR3 protein, without DNA. Found here are about 380,000 distinct CDR3 sequences; the top ten clones hold about 2.5%. The sequencing sample was made of blood. The receptors here all came from a human donor with ulcerative colitis or Crohn's disease, or a healthy co-twin of an affected twin (not recorded which).

This chain joins TRBV7-2 and TRBJ1-5; no DNA is available, so the TRBD1 call from TCRdb remains unchecked. This CDR3 region has 16 residues. Germline V lookup: CDR1 SGHTA, CDR2 FQGNSA. CDR3 region: CASSLVSGTANQPQHF. The full variable domain, its missing parts supplied by reference TRBV7-2 and TRBJ1-5, is GAGVSQSPSNKVTEKGKDVELRCDPISGHTALYWYRQSLGQGLEFLIYFQGNSAPDKSGLPSDRFSAERTGGSVSTLTIQRTQQEDSAVYLCASSLVSGTANQPQHFGDGTRLSIL.

The rearrangement uses TRBV5-1 and TRBJ2-7; TCRdb's D gene call, TRBD1, goes unchecked for lack of DNA. This CDR3 comprises 13 residues. CDR1 SGHRS and CDR2 YFSETQ come from the germline V gene. The CDR3 sequence: CASQGQRTYEQYF. The entire variable domain, with the rest obtained from reference TRBV5-1 and TRBJ2-7, is as follows: KAGVTQTPRYLIKTRGQQVTLSCSPISGHRSVSWYQQTPGQGLQFLFEYFSETQRNKGNFPGRFSGRQFSNSRSEMNVSTLELGDSALYLCASQGQRTYEQYFGPGTRLTVT.

V usage is TRBV20-1 and J usage is TRBJ2-1; TCRdb names TRBD1, which stays unverified in the absence of DNA. Germline-derived CDR1 and CDR2 are DFQATT and SNEGSKA (reference sequence). The CDR3 spans 16 residues. The chain's CDR3 is CSAPLRGPGSYNERFF.

This chain joins TRBV18 and TRBJ1-1; without DNA, the TCRdb call of TRBD1 cannot be checked. Germline CDR1 is KGHSH and CDR2 is LQKENI. The CDR3 contains 16 residues. CDR3 sequence: CASSPRGQGMNTEAFF. The full variable domain, rest sourced from reference TRBV18 and TRBJ1-1, is NAGVMQNPRHLVRRRGQEARLRCSPMKGHSHVYWYRQLPEEGLKFMVYLQKENIIDESGMPKERFSAEFPKEGPSILRIQQVVRGDSAAYFCASSPRGQGMNTEAFFGQGTRLTVV.

This chain connects TRBV7-9 to TRBJ2-3; TCRdb gives TRBD2 as the D gene, but with no DNA this cannot be confirmed. Germline CDR1 SEHNR, CDR2 FQNEAQ (reference sequence). There are 14 residues in the CDR3. The CDR3 is CASLNLRATDTQYF.

The chain couples TRBV5-6 to TRBJ1-4. CDR1 and CDR2 (germline): SGHDT, YYEEEE. This CDR3 has 14 amino acids. The chain's CDR3 is CASSLKQRPEKLFF.

The CDR3: CASREQGYSREQYF. The gene calls are TRBV6-1 and TRBJ2-7; TCRdb returns TRBD1, unconfirmable since there is no DNA. Germline CDR1 is MNHNS and CDR2 is SASEGT. The CDR3 has 14 residues.

The chain is built from TRBV29-1 and TRBJ2-4; TCRdb calls TRBD2, which cannot be checked without DNA. The CDR3 contains 16 residues. Germline CDR1 is SQVTM and CDR2 is ANQGSEA. CDR3 sequence reads: CSVRGGSYLAKNIQYF.